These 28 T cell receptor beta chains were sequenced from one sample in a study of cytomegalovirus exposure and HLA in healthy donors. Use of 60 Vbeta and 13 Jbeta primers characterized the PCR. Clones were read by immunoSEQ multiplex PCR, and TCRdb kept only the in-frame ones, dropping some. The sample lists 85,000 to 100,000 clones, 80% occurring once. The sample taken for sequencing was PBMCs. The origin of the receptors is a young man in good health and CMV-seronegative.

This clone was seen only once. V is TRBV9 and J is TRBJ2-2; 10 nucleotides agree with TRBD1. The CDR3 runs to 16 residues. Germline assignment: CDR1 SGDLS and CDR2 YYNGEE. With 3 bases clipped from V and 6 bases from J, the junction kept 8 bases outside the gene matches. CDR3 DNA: TGTGCCAGCAGCGGCCCGCGGGACAGGGGATCCGGGGAGCTGTTTTTT. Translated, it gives CASSGPRDRGSGELFF.

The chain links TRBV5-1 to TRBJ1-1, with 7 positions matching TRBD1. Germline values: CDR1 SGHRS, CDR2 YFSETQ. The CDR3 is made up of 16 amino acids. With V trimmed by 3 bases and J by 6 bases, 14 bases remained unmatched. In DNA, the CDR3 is TGCGCCAGCAGCTCATCAACAGGGGCCTTTAATTCTGAAGCTTTCTTT. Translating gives CASSSSTGAFNSEAFF.

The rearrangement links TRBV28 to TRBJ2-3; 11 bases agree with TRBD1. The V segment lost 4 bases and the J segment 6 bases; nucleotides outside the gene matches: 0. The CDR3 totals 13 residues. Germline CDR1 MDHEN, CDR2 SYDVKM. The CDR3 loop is CASSWDRGDTQYF. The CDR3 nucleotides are TGTGCCAGCAGTTGGGACAGGGGGGATACGCAGTATTTT.

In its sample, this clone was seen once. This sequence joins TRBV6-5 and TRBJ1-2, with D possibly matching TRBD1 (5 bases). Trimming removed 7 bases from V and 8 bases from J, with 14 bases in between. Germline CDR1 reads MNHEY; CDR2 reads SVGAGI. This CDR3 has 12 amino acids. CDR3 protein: CASTTWDLGYTF. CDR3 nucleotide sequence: TGTGCCAGCACTACCTGGGACTTAGGCTACACCTTC.

The CDR3 region is CASTQTGSSYEQYF. Here the CDR3 DNA reads TGTGCCAGTACCCAGACAGGGAGCTCCTACGAGCAGTACTTC. This chain uses TRBV19 with TRBJ2-5; the match to TRBD1 covers 7 bases. The J call is doubtful: the DNA matches TRBJ2-7 better. CDR1 LNHDA and CDR2 SQIVND come from the germline V gene (reference sequence). There are 14 residues in the CDR3.

The CDR3 reads CASGQGSNTEAFF. The DNA for the CDR3 is TGTGCCAGCGGACAGGGTTCGAACACTGAAGCTTTCTTT. The V gene is TRBV7-3, the J gene TRBJ1-1; TRBD1 aligns across 8 bases. The J segment lost 1 base and the V segment lost 8 bases, leaving 3 bases of the junction unmatched. The CDR3 is made up of 13 amino acids. Per the germline V gene, CDR1 is SGHTA and CDR2 is FQGTGA.

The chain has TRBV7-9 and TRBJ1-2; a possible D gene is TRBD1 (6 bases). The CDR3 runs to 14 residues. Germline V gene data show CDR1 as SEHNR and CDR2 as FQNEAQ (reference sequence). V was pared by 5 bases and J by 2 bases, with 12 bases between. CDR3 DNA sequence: TGTGCCAGCAGCCTAGGACAGCAAAACTATGGCTACACCTTC. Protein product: CASSLGQQNYGYTF.

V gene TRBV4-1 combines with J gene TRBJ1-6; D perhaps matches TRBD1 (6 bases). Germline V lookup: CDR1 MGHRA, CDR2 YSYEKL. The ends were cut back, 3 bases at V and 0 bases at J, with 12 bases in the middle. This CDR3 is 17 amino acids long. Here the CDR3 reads CASSQDGQPSYNSPLHF. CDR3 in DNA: TGCGCCAGCAGCCAGGATGGACAGCCCTCCTATAATTCACCCCTCCACTTT.

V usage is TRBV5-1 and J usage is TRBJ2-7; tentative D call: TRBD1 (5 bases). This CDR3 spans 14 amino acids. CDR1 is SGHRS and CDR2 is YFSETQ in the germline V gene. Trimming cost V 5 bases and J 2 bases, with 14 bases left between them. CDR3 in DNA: TGCGCCAGCAGTGTACAGGCCCTCACCTACGAGCAGTACTTC. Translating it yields CASSVQALTYEQYF.

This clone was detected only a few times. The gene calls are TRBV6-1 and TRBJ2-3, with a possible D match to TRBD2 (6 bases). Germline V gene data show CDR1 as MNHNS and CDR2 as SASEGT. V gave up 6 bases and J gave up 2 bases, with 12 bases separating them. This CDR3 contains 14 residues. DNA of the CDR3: TGTGCCAGCAGCGTGGGAGGCCTCACAGATACGCAGTATTTT. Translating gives CASSVGGLTDTQYF.

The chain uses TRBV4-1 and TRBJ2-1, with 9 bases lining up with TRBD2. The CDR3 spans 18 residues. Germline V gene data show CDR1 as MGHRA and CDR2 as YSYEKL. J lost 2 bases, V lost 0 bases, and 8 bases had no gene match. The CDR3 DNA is TGCGCCAGCAGCCAAGATCTTGCGGGAGGGTTGCCCTACAATGAGCAGTTCTTC. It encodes CASSQDLAGGLPYNEQFF.

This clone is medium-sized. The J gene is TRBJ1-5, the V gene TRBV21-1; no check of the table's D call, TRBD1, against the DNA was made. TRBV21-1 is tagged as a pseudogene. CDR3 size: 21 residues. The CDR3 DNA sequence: TGTGCCAGCAGCAAAGCCTTTTCTTCACAGGGGAGAGGGTATAGCAATCAGCCCCAGCATTTT. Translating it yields CASSKAFSSQGRGYSNQPQHF.

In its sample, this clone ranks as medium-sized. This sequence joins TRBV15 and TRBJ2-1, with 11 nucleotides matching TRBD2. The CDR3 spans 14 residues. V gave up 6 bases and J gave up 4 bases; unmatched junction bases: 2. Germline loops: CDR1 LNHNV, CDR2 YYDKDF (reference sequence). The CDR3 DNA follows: TGTGCCACCAGGACTAGCGGGGTTTACAATGAGCAGTTCTTC. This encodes CATRTSGVYNEQFF.

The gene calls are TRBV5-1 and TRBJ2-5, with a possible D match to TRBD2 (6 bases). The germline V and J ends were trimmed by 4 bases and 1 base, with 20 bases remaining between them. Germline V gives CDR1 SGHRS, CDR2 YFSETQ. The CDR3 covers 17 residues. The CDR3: CASSRHNGREIQETQYF. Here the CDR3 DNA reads TGCGCCAGCAGCCGACACAACGGACGGGAGATCCAAGAGACCCAGTACTTC.

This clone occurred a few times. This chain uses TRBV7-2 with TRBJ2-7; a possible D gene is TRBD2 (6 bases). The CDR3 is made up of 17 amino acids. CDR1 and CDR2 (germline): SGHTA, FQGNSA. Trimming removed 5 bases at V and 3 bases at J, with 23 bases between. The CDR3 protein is CASSLRLGGGEDYEQYF. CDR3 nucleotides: TGTGCCAGCAGCCTACGTCTGGGTGGAGGGGAAGACTACGAGCAGTACTTC.

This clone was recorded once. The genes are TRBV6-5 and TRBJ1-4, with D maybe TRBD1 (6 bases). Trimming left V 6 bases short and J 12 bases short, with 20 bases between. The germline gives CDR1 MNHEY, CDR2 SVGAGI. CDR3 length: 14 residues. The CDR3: CASSSGHRGGQLFF. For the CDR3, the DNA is TGTGCCAGCAGCTCGGGACACCGGGGCGGGCAACTGTTTTTT.

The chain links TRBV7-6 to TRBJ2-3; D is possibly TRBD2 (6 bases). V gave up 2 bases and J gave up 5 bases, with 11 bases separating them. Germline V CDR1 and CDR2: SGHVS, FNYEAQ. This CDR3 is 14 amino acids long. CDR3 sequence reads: CASSLRTTVDTQYF. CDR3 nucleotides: TGTGCCAGCAGCTTACGGACTACGGTAGATACGCAGTATTTT.

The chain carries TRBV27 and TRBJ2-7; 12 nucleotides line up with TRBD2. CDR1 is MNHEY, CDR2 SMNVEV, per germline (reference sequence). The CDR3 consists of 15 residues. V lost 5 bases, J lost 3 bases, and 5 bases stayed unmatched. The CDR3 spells CASSPTSGSVYEQYF. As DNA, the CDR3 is TGTGCCAGCAGTCCGACTAGCGGGAGTGTCTACGAGCAGTACTTC.

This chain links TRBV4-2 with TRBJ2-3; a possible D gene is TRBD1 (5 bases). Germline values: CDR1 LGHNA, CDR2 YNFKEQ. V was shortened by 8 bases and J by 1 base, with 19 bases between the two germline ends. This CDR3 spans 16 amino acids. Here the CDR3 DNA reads TGTGCCAGCCAACCCGAGCAGGGTCTTGGCACAGATACGCAGTATTTT. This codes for CASQPEQGLGTDTQYF.

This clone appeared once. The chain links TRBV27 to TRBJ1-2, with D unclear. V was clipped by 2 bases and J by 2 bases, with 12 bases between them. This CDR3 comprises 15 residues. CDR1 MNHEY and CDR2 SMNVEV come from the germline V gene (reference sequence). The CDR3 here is CASSLALAGNYGYTF. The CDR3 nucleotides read TGTGCCAGCAGTTTAGCCCTCGCGGGGAACTATGGCTACACCTTC.

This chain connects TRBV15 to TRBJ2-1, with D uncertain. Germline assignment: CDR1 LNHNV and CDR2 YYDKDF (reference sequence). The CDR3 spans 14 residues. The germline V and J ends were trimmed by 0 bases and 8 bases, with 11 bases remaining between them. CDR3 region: CATSRDKMGDEQFF. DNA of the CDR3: TGTGCCACCAGCAGAGATAAAATGGGCGATGAGCAGTTCTTC.

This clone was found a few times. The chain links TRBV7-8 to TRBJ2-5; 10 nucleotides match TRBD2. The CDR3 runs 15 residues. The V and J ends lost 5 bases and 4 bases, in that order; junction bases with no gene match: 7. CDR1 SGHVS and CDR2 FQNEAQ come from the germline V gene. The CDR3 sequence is CASSTSSSGRETQYF. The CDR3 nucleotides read TGTGCCAGCAGCACAAGCTCTAGCGGGAGAGAGACCCAGTACTTC.

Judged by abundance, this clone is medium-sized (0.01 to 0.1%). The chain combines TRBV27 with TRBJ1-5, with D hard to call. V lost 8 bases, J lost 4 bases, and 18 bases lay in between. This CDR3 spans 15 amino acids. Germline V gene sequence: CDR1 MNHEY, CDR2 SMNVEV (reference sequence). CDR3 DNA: TGTGCCAGCTCCGCTTACTGGTCCCTTAATCAGCCCCAGCATTTT. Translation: CASSAYWSLNQPQHF.

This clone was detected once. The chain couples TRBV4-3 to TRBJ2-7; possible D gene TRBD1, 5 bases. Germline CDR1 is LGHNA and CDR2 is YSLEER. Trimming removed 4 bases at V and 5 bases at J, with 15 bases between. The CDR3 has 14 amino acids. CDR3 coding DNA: TGCGCCAGCAGCCGTTTAGCCCAGGGCCACGAGCAGTACTTC. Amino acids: CASSRLAQGHEQYF.

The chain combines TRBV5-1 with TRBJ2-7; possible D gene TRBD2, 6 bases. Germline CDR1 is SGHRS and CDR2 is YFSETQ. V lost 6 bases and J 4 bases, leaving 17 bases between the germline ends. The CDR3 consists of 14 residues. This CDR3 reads CASTVTVGGYEQYF. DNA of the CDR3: TGCGCCAGCACCGTGACAGTGGGGGGTTACGAGCAGTACTTC.

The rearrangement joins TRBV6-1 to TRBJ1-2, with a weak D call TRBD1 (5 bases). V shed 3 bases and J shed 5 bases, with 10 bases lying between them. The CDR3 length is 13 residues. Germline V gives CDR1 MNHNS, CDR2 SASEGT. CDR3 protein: CASSESGIYGYTF. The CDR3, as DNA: TGTGCCAGCAGTGAGTCAGGGATTTATGGCTACACCTTC.

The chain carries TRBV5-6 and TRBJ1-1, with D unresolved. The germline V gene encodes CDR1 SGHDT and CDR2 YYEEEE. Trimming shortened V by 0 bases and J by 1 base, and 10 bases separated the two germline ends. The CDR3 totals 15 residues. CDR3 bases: TGTGCCAGCAGCTTGGCGACGGGTCAGAACACTGAAGCTTTCTTT. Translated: CASSLATGQNTEAFF.

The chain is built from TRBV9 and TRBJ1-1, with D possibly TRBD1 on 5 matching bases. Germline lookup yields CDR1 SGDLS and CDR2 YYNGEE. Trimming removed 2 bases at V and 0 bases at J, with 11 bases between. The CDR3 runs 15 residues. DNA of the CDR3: TGTGCCAGCAGCGTGGAAGGGGCCTTGAACACTGAAGCTTTCTTT. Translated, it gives CASSVEGALNTEAFF. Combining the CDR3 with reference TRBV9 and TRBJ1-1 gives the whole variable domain DSGVTQTPKHLITATGQRVTLRCSPRSGDLSVYWYQQSLDQGLQFLIQYYNGEERAKGNILERFSAQQFPDLHSELNLSSLELGDSALYFCASSVEGALNTEAFFGQGTRLTVV.